This T cell receptor (beta chain) is drawn from a study of identical twins. TCRdb analysed the 5' RACE reads with MiXCR anew, one entry per CDR3 protein. The data contain 500,000 to 600,000 distinct CDR3 sequences, roughly a fifth of them singletons. Germline-derived CDR1 and CDR2 are SQVTM and ANQGSEA. Trimming left V 5 bases short and J 6 bases short, with 10 bases between. This CDR3 is 12 amino acids long. The table lists this clonotype with a few counts. This same sample was also part of a study on T cells expressing NK-cell markers. As that report states: These clonotypes, the leaders elsewhere, also led the CD3+CD56-NKG2C+ fraction in several donors.

The rearrangement joins TRBV29-1 to TRBJ2-2; possible D gene TRBD1, 5 bases. Material: CD4+ T cells sorted from blood. The sequence derives from a woman between 18 and 29 years old in good health. In DNA, the CDR3 is TGCAGCGTTTCGGCAGGGCCCGGGGAGCTGTTTTTT. This encodes CSVSAGPGELFF.